This TCR beta chain was identified during a study of cytomegalovirus exposure and HLA in healthy donors (dated by TCRdb to about 2017). As for the study more broadly: An earlier analysis of some 500 of the donors reported roughly 300 Gb of sequence data and 117 million unique TCR beta sequences from 150 million to 200 million T cells. About 300 gigabases of sequencing data and roughly 80 million unique TCR sequences made up an early release that covered nearly 650 HLA-typed donors. Of the approximately 400 genotyped donors, 75% to 85% were placed in the genetic ancestry cluster associated with self-reported Caucasian donors. The study aimed to test whether signatures of past pathogen exposure could be identified by cataloging public T cell receptors. Using immunosequencing, the study profiled T cell repertoires from approximately 700 subjects and related those repertoires to cytomegalovirus serostatus. In addition to the first cohort of 650 to 800 subjects, a separate validation cohort of approximately 110 different subjects was used. High-throughput TCR immunosequencing, statistical association of individual TCRs with disease status, and machine learning were combined to predict cytomegalovirus infection status. In a later analysis, previously published TCR beta repertoires from 666 donors were re-analyzed and high-resolution HLA genotyping was added so that TCR occurrence patterns could be studied. Rather than using new phenotypic data, the later analysis identified candidate immune exposures from TCR beta sequences and from how often those sequences occurred across donors. An earlier analysis of several hundred of the donors applied high-throughput TCR beta sequencing to assess whether each TCR beta V gene segment acted as functional or pseudogenic. Donor age, sex, ethnicity and CMV serostatus were collected together with the repertoire data. A later genetic analysis used genome-wide SNP genotypes for 398 of the 666 donors, treating that subset as a discovery cohort. Every repertoire in the discovery cohort had been generated on one and the same sequencing platform. HLA typing covered class I and class II loci at four-digit resolution. The number of donors typed differed by locus, with 629-630 for A, B, C, DRB1 and DQB1, 522 for DQA1, 606 for DPA1, and around 460 for DPB1. Roughly five DR-DQ haplotypes were handled as single units for association and clustering, since linkage in the cohort was strong. Across around 400 genotyped donors of the cohort, an average of roughly 200,000 unique TCR beta nucleotide sequences per donor were sequenced, and around 20% of those sequences were non-productive.

This clone was detected only once. The specificity of this receptor is unknown. Within one base of it there is no much larger clone, and no base qualities were kept. The junction shows trimming of 2 bases on V and 5 bases on J, plus 10 bases between the germline ends. Looking up the germline V gene (reference sequence) yields CDR1 GTSNPN and CDR2 SVGIG. Including the terminal cysteine and phenylalanine, the CDR3 comprises 13 residues. The read is trimmed to its CDR3 DNA, 39 bases read in frame from base 1. The method behind the library was the immunoSEQ multiplex PCR assay. A mixture of 60 forward primers for TCR Vbeta segments and 13 reverse primers for TCR Jbeta segments was used in the multiplex PCR. Amplification of the CDR3 region of rearranged TCR beta genes was performed with a multiplex PCR assay on genomic DNA. On the Illumina HiSeq System, the amplified TCR beta libraries were sequenced as 87-base-pair reads. Per the source publication's procedure: In a later analysis, tens of millions of unique TCR beta chains were counted across the approximately 640 repertoires, and around 10 million of these chains were shared by at least two donors. Raw reads were error-corrected and collapsed into unique sequences by a nearest-neighbor algorithm in which closely related sequences were merged to remove PCR and sequencing errors. To assign V, D and J gene segments, CDR3 sequences were aligned to IMGT reference sequences. Each retained sequence needed at least a six-nucleotide match to both a V gene segment and a J gene segment. A rearrangement was called productive if the CDR3 had no stop codons and remained in frame with V and J, and every other rearrangement was called non-productive. CDR3 was defined by IMGT convention, running from the second conserved V-encoded cysteine to the conserved J-encoded phenylalanine. In an earlier analysis of around 640 of the donors, sequences lacking an unambiguous match to a single V gene segment were excluded. An earlier analysis of around 600 of the donors classified V segments as functional when productive rearrangements were above 56.7% and as segregating when the standard deviation between donors was above 5%. A statistical classification framework was built to diagnose cytomegalovirus status from the catalog of TCR beta chain sequences. In a later analysis, V and J genes were assigned by comparing TCR nucleotide sequences against IMGT/GENE-DB human TR gene sequences. A later analysis assigned CDR3 sequences and most-parsimonious VDJ recombination scenarios with the TCRdist pipeline. In a later analysis, every TCR beta chain was defined by the combination of its CDR3 amino acid sequence and its V-gene family, and reads without a unique V-gene family were dropped. In a later analysis, 450 to 600 highly shared, low-generation-probability nucleotide sequences were removed to address suspected cross-contamination and a sequencing artifact. For each public chain, a later analysis derived a clonal expansion index from normalized ranks of inferred template counts within each repertoire. In a later analysis, generation probabilities were computed with a VDJ recombination model fitted to out-of-frame rearrangements, and the resulting probabilities were checked against IGoR. Hypergeometric tests were used in a later analysis to score TCR-TCR, TCR-HLA and TCR-CMV co-occurrence, with a repertoire-size bias correction applied to the TCR pairs. To estimate false discovery rates, a later analysis permuted the HLA or CMV assignments 20 times. In a later analysis, co-occurring TCRs were grouped using DBSCAN, with TCRdist sequence similarity added in when clustering inside HLA-allele-positive subsets. Repertoires with fewer than 30,000 or more than 120,000 public chains were left out of co-occurrence clustering, as were a handful of repertoires with anomalous nucleotide sharing. In its TCRdb copy, this immuneACCESS table keeps in-frame sequences only and misses some clones. Where compared with another copy, unresolved V genes explain less than half of these, and the others have no known cause. From that table come the V and J calls and clone size; the DNA was used to work out D and trimming. The sample table shows 150,000 to 200,000 clones, and almost 80% are seen once. The ten largest clonotypes hold about 14% of the sample.

Paper-wide results and their limitations: In a later analysis, some 18,000 TCR beta sequences were associated with specific HLA alleles at a false discovery rate of 0.05. Some IMGT-functional V segments, including TRBV6-2 and TRBV6-3, could not be distinguished by the 87-base-pair reads and were therefore excluded. V-gene and J-gene trimming of TCR beta chains was associated with a missense DCLRE1C variant in a later genetic analysis, and the association was replicated in an independent cohort. Because some donors lacked HLA typing at each locus, the association tests relied only on the typed subset. Immune exposure information for the cohort was limited to CMV serostatus. In this cohort, only TCR beta chains were sequenced, and detectable features were limited by the absence of alpha or paired-chain data. According to a later analysis, parvovirus B19, influenza, CMV and Epstein-Barr virus appeared linked to several top co-occurrence clusters. The authors suggested that the approach could potentially be generalized to other disease states and immunological phenotypes. In vitro tests confirmed that a few of the cytomegalovirus-associated TCR beta chains recognize cytomegalovirus antigens. In a later analysis, most CMV-associated TCR beta chains were found to appear HLA-restricted, with HLA associations seemingly driven largely by CMV exposure. A group of highly shared sequence variants was considered likely to be a technical artifact of the sequencing pipeline. A further reported finding was that TCR beta sequences accurately predicted the HLA-A and HLA-B alleles for most subjects in the first cohort. The earlier analysis of 587 of the donors excluded 15 to 20 rarely observed V segments, including chromosome 9 orphons, because counts were too low. Most TCR sequences were observed very rarely across donors, whereas some public TCRs were present in many individuals. The classifier was reported to diagnose cytomegalovirus status with high specificity and sensitivity in both the original cohort and the validation cohort. Assigning TCR associations to individual alleles was difficult when HLA alleles, especially DR and DQ, strongly co-occurred. Correlated functional status among segregating V segments might reflect linkage disequilibrium, but an unknown experimental factor could not be ruled out. In a later analysis, HLA-associated TCR beta chains were found to be more clonally expanded and to have lower generation probabilities than equally common non-associated chains. Sequencing depth was assumed to be roughly uniform across donors in the presence/absence analyses, though that assumption may not hold. According to a later genetic analysis, donors in an Asian-associated ancestry cluster had fewer N-insertions in productive TCRs than the approximately 700-donor mean. The study listed 150 to 200 TCR beta chains as associated with cytomegalovirus. In a later analysis, TCR association rates were found to vary across HLA loci, with the most associated TCRs seen for DRB1 alleles and the fewest for HLA-C alleles. In an earlier analysis of under 600 of the donors, most TCR beta V segments were observed in productive rearrangements about 87% or about 30% of the time, broadly matching IMGT annotations.

In total, fewer than 750 healthy bone marrow donors made up the cohort. All cohort members were sampled while nominally healthy, although unrecorded immune exposures were likely present. The donor tested CMV seropositive and was one of the 289 seropositive cohort members. Each donor provided a peripheral blood sample, and peripheral blood mononuclear cells were used for TCR beta sequencing. Genomic DNA extraction from the blood cell samples was performed with the Qiagen DNeasy Blood Extraction Kit. The chain is encoded by TRBV30 joined to TRBJ1-5; the D gene is perhaps TRBD1, from 5 matching bases. Sequenced sample: PBMCs. This sequence originates from a middle-aged man in good health and CMV-seropositive. For the CDR3, the sequence is CAWSSGGHQPQHF. The bases are TGTGCCTGGAGTTCCGGGGGACATCAGCCCCAGCATTTT.